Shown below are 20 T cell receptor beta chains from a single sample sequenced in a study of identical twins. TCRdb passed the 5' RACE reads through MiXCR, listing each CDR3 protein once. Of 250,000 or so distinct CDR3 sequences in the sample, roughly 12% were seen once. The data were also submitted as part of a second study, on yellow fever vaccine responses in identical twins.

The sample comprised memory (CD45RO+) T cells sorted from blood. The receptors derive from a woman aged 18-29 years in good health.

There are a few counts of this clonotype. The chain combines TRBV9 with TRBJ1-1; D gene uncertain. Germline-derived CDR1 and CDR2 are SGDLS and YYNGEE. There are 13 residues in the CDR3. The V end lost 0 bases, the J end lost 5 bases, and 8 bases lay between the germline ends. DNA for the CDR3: TGTGCCAGCAGCGTAGTATCCGGGACTGAAGCTTTCTTT. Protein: CASSVVSGTEAFF. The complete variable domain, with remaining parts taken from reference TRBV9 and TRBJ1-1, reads DSGVTQTPKHLITATGQRVTLRCSPRSGDLSVYWYQQSLDQGLQFLIQYYNGEERAKGNILERFSAQQFPDLHSELNLSSLELGDSALYFCASSVVSGTEAFFGQGTRLTVV.

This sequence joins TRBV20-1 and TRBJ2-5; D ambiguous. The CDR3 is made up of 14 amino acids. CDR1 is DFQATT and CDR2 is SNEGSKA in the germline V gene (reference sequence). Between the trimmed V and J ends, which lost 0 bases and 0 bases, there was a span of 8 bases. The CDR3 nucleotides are TGCAGTGCTAGAGATCCCACGTACCAAGAGACCCAGTACTTC. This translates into CSARDPTYQETQYF.

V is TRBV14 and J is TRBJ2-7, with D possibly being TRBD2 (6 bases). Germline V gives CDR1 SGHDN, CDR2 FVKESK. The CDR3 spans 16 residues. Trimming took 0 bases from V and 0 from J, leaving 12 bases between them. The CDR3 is CASSQELTSSSYEQYF. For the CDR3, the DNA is TGTGCCAGCAGCCAAGAACTCACTAGCAGCTCCTACGAGCAGTACTTC.

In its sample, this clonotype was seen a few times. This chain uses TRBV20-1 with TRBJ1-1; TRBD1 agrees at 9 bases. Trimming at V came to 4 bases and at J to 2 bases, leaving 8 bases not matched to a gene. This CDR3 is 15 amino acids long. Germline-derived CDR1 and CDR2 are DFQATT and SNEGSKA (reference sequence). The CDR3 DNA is TGCAGTGCTACCAACACGGGACAGGGAAACACTGAAGCTTTCTTT. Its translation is CSATNTGQGNTEAFF.

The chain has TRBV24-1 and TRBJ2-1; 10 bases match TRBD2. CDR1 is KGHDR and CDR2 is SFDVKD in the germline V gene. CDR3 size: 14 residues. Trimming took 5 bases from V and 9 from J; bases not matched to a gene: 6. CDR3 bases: TGTGCCACCAGTGGAGCGGGGGGGCCCGGTGAGCAGTTCTTC. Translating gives CATSGAGGPGEQFF.

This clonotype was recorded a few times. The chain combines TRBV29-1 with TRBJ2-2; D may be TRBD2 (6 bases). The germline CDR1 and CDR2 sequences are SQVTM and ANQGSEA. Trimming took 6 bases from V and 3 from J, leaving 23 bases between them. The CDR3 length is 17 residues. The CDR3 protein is CSVAEAGKWFDTGELFF. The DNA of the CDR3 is TGCAGCGTGGCTGAGGCGGGGAAGTGGTTTGACACCGGGGAGCTGTTTTTT.

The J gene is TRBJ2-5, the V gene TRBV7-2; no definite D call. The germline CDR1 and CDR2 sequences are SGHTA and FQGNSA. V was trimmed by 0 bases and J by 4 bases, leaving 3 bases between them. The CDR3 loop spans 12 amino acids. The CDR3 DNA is TGTGCCAGCAGCTTAGCCCGAGAGACCCAGTACTTC. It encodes CASSLARETQYF. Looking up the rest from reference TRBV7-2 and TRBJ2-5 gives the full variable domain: GAGVSQSPSNKVTEKGKDVELRCDPISGHTALYWYRQSLGQGLEFLIYFQGNSAPDKSGLPSDRFSAERTGGSVSTLTIQRTQQEDSAVYLCASSLARETQYFGPGTRLLVL.

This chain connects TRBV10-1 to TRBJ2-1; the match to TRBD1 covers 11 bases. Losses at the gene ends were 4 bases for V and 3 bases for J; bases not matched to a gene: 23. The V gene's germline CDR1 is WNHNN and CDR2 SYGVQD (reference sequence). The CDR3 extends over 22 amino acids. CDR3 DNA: TGCGCCAGCAGTGCACCCCCGTTTAGGACAGGGGGCCCTAGCTCCATCTACAATGAGCAGTTCTTC. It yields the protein CASSAPPFRTGGPSSIYNEQFF.

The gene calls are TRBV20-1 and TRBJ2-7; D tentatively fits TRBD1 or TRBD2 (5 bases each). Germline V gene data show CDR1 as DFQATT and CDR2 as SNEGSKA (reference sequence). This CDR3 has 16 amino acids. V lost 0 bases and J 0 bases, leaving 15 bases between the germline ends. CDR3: CSARDQGTPSSYEQYF. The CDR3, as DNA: TGCAGTGCTAGAGATCAAGGGACCCCCAGCTCCTACGAGCAGTACTTC.

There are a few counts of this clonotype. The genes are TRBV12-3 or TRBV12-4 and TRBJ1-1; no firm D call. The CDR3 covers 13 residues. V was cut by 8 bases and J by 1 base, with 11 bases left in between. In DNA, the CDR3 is TGTGCCAGCGTCGCACACTCGAACACTGAAGCTTTCTTT. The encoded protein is CASVAHSNTEAFF.

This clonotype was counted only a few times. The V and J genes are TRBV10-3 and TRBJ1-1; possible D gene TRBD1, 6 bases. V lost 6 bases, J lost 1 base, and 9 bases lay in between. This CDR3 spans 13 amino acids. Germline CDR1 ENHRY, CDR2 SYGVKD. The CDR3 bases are TGTGCCATCAGGCAGGGGCCGAACACTGAAGCTTTCTTT. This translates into CAIRQGPNTEAFF.

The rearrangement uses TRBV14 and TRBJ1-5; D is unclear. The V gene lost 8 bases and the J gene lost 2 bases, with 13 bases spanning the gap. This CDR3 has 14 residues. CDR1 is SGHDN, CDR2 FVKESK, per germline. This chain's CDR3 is CASSQPGRNQPQHF. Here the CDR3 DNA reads TGTGCCAGCTCTCAGCCCGGGCGCAATCAGCCCCAGCATTTT.

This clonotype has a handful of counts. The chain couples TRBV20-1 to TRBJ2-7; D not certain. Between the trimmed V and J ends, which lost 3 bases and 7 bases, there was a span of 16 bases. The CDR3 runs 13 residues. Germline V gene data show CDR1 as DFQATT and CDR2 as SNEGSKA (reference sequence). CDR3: CSASKSWVGEQYF. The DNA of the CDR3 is TGCAGTGCTAGCAAGAGTTGGGTCGGGGAGCAGTACTTC.

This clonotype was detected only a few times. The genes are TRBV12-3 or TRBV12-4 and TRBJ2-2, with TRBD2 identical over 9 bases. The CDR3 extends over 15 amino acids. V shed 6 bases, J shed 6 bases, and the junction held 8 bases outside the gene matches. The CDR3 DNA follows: TGTGCCAGCAGACCCGGGACTAGCAATTCCGGGGAGCTGTTTTTT. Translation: CASRPGTSNSGELFF.

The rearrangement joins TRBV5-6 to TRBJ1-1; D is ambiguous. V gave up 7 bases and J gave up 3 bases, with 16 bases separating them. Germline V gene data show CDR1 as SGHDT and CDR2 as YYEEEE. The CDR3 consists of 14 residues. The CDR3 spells CASGPLSADTEAFF. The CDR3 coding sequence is TGTGCCAGCGGCCCGCTCTCCGCGGACACTGAAGCTTTCTTT. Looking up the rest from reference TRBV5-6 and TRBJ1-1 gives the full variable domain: DAGVTQSPTHLIKTRGQQVTLRCSPKSGHDTVSWYQQALGQGPQFIFQYYEEEERQRGNFPDRFSGHQFPNYSSELNVNALLLGDSALYLCASGPLSADTEAFFGQGTRLTVV.

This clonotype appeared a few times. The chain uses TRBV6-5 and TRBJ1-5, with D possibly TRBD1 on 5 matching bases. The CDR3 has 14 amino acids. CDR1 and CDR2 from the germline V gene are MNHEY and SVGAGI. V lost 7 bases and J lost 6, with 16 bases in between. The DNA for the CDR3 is TGTGCCAGCATTAAAGGGGAAGGAGGTCAGCCCCAGCATTTT. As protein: CASIKGEGGQPQHF.

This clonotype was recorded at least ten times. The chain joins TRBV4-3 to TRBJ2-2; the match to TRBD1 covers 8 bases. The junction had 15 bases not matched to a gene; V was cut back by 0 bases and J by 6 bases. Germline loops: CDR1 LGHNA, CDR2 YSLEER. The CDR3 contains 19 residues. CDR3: CASSQELSPGQGSAGELFF. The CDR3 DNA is TGCGCCAGCAGCCAAGAGCTTAGCCCCGGACAGGGTAGCGCCGGGGAGCTGTTTTTT.

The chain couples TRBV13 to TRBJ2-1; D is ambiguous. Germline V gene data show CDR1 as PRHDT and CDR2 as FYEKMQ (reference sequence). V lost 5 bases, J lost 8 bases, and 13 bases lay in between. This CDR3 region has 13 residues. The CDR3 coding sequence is TGTGCCAGCAGCCCCGGACCCGTCTATGAGCAGTTCTTC. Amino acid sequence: CASSPGPVYEQFF.

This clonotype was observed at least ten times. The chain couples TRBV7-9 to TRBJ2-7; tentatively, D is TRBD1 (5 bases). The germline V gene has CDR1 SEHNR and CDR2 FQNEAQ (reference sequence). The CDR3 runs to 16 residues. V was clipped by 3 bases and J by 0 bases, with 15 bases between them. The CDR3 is CASSFPPGPSSYEQYF. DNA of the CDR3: TGTGCCAGCAGCTTCCCCCCAGGGCCGAGCTCCTACGAGCAGTACTTC.

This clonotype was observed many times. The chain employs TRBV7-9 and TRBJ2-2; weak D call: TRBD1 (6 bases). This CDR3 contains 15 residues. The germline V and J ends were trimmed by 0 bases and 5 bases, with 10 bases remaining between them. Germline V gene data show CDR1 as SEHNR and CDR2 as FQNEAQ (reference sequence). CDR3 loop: CASSLATGRTGELFF. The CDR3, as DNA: TGTGCCAGCAGCTTAGCGACAGGACGAACCGGGGAGCTGTTTTTT. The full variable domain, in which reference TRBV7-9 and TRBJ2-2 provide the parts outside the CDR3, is DTGVSQNPRHKITKRGQNVTFRCDPISEHNRLYWYRQTLGQGPEFLTYFQNEAQLEKSRLLSDRFSAERPKGSFSTLEIQRTEQGDSAMYLCASSLATGRTGELFFGEGSRLTVL.